Given below is one T cell receptor (beta chain) in context. This sample was taken from a study of T-cell reconstitution after alpha-beta-depleted transplantation in children. V dropped 5 bases and J dropped 0 bases, with 14 bases sitting between them. The CDR3 totals 15 residues. Looked up from germline, CDR1 is SEHNR and CDR2 is FQNEAQ (reference sequence). For TCRbeta, the library was prepared with unique molecular identifiers. TCRdb reprocessed the PCR reads with MiXCR, giving one entry per CDR3 protein. There are about 270,000 distinct CDR3 sequences in the sample; nearly 10% occur only once, and about 9.4% lies in the top ten.

The sequence was obtained from a human donor who donated a stem cell graft to a child with SCID. The specimen was PBMCs from the stem cell graft donor, collected from the stem cell graft. The chain couples TRBV7-9 to TRBJ2-7, with D possibly called TRBD1 or TRBD2 (5 bases each). DNA for the CDR3: TGTGCCAGCAGCCCCGGGGCAGGGAGCTCCTACGAGCAGTACTTC. Encoded protein: CASSPGAGSSYEQYF.